A single sample is the source of the 19 T cell receptor beta chains below, sequenced in a study of T cells in Graves' hyperthyroidism and ophthalmopathy. From RNA transcripts, TCR beta CDR3 regions were amplified. Using the HTBI primer set, a first-round RT-PCR was run on the TCR CDR3. MiXCR, run by TCRdb on the multiplex PCR reads, gives a single entry per CDR3 protein. This table holds some 270,000 distinct CDR3 sequences, around 15% found once. The sample comprised blood. Receptor source: a woman in her thirties or forties with Graves' hyperthyroidism.

This clonotype was seen repeatedly, ten times or more. The V and J genes are TRBV20-1 and TRBJ2-3; 9 bases line up with TRBD2. The CDR3 runs to 16 residues. V lost 1 base and J lost 4; bases outside the gene matches: 9. In germline, CDR1 is DFQATT, CDR2 SNEGSKA (reference sequence). In DNA, the CDR3 is TGCAGTGCTAGAGGCATAGCGGGAGTCCCCCCAGATACGCAGTATTTT. Translation gives CSARGIAGVPPDTQYF.

This clonotype has at least ten counts. The gene calls are TRBV6-2 or TRBV6-3 and TRBJ2-1; D perhaps matches TRBD1 (5 bases). The CDR3 has 11 amino acids. Deletions cut 8 bases from V and 11 bases from J, with 13 bases between. Germline V gene sequence: CDR1 MNHEY, CDR2 SVGEGT. The CDR3 bases are TGTGCCAGCCCAGGACAAGGGCAGCAGTTCTTC. As protein: CASPGQGQQFF.

By frequency in the sample, this clonotype is medium-sized. In DNA, the CDR3 is TGTGCCAGCAGCCTGGGGCTAGCGGATTACTCCTACGAGCAGTACTTC. It is translated as CASSLGLADYSYEQYF. J is TRBJ2-7 and V is TRBV3-1, with 7 bases identical to TRBD2. This CDR3 spans 16 amino acids. J gave up 0 bases and V 4 bases, and 9 bases lay outside the gene matches. Germline V gene data show CDR1 as LGHDT and CDR2 as YNNKEL (reference sequence).

This clonotype was counted many times. The chain combines TRBV12-3 or TRBV12-4 with TRBJ2-1, with 16 nucleotides matching TRBD2. The CDR3 has 15 residues. V was pared by 6 bases and J by 7 bases, with 3 bases of the junction left unmatched. CDR3 nucleotide sequence: TGTGCCAGCAGGGGGACTAGCGGGAGGGAAAATGAGCAGTTCTTC. It yields the protein CASRGTSGRENEQFF.

This clonotype was observed many times. V gene TRBV6-5 combines with J gene TRBJ1-1; tentatively, D is TRBD1 (6 bases). The V end was cut by 4 bases, the J end by 6 bases, with 12 bases between. CDR3 length: 13 amino acids. CDR1 is MNHEY, CDR2 SVGAGI, per germline. The CDR3, as DNA: TGTGCCAGCAGTTCCCCGAGGGGGGCTGAAGCTTTCTTT. Translation: CASSSPRGAEAFF.

V gene TRBV12-3 or TRBV12-4 combines with J gene TRBJ2-7, with 8 bases lining up with TRBD2. This CDR3 region has 15 residues. Unmatched junction bases numbered 8, after V lost 2 bases and J lost 5 bases. In DNA form, the CDR3 reads TGTGCCAGCAGTTTACGCCTAGCGGGTCGTAACGAGCAGTACTTC. Translated: CASSLRLAGRNEQYF.

This clonotype was detected a few times. The chain carries TRBV18 and TRBJ1-5; 7 bases line up with TRBD1. Germline CDR1 KGHSH, CDR2 LQKENI. This CDR3 contains 15 residues. Trimming took 4 bases from V and 1 from J; bases not matched to a gene: 4. Here the CDR3 DNA reads TGTGCCAGCTCACAAACAGGGGTGAGCAATCAGCCCCAGCATTTT. Protein: CASSQTGVSNQPQHF.

V gene TRBV3-1 combines with J gene TRBJ2-1, with 8 bases lining up with TRBD2. V shed 5 bases and J 9 bases; nucleotides not matched to a gene: 9. CDR1 is LGHDT, CDR2 YNNKEL, per germline (reference sequence). There are 14 residues in the CDR3. CDR3 loop: CASSTQRELREQFF. The CDR3 coding sequence is TGTGCCAGCAGCACGCAGCGGGAGCTCCGTGAGCAGTTCTTC.

A single count supports this clonotype. The V call is TRBV2, the J call TRBJ1-6; 7 bases fit TRBD1. With V trimmed by 6 bases and J by 9 bases, 11 bases remained unmatched. This CDR3 comprises 15 residues. CDR1 SNHLY and CDR2 FYNNEI come from the germline V gene. The CDR3 loop reads CASRPRTGSSSPLHF. In DNA, the CDR3 is TGTGCCAGCAGACCACGGACAGGCTCTTCTTCACCCCTCCACTTT.

In its sample, this clonotype was seen many times. The chain carries TRBV12-3 or TRBV12-4 and TRBJ2-2; D is unresolved. Trimming stripped 5 bases from V and 4 bases from J, with 14 bases between. This CDR3 has 15 amino acids. This CDR3 reads CASSIAVSRTGELFF. CDR3 nucleotides: TGTGCCAGCAGTATCGCGGTCTCCCGCACCGGGGAGCTGTTTTTT.

A word on this clonotype: A much bigger clone sits one base away, suggesting this may be a read error. The rearrangement uses TRBV12-3 or TRBV12-4 and TRBJ1-2, with D unclear. The CDR3 length is 13 residues. The CDR3 reads CASSSGRLYSYTF. The CDR3 DNA sequence: TGTGCCAGCAGTTCGGGCAGGCTCTATAGCTACACCTTC.

The chain combines TRBV5-6 with TRBJ2-7, with TRBD1 matching 8 bases. Germline CDR1 reads SGHDT; CDR2 reads YYEEEE. This CDR3 contains 13 residues. V dropped 3 bases and J dropped 5; count of bases not matched to a gene: 4. CDR3 nucleotides: TGTGCCAGCAGCTCCGGGACAGGAAACGAGCAGTACTTC. Its protein product is CASSSGTGNEQYF. Using reference TRBV5-6 and TRBJ2-7 for the parts outside the CDR3, the full variable domain is DAGVTQSPTHLIKTRGQQVTLRCSPKSGHDTVSWYQQALGQGPQFIFQYYEEEERQRGNFPDRFSGHQFPNYSSELNVNALLLGDSALYLCASSSGTGNEQYFGPGTRLTVT.

This clonotype was recorded many times. This chain connects TRBV20-1 to TRBJ2-7; TRBD2 is a possible D gene (6 bases). The length of the CDR3 is 20 residues. Trimming took 0 bases from V and 0 from J, leaving 27 bases between them. The germline V gene has CDR1 DFQATT and CDR2 SNEGSKA (reference sequence). In nucleotides, the CDR3 is TGCAGTGCTAGAGATACGTTGGGGGAGGAGGGCGGGCTCCTCTCCTACGAGCAGTACTTC. This sequence encodes CSARDTLGEEGGLLSYEQYF.

This clonotype was seen ten or more times. This chain joins TRBV20-1 and TRBJ2-3; either TRBD1 or TRBD2 may fit D (5 bases each). CDR3 length: 16 residues. Germline lookup yields CDR1 DFQATT and CDR2 SNEGSKA (reference sequence). V was clipped by 3 bases and J by 0 bases, with 16 bases between them. The CDR3 nucleotides are TGCAGTGCTAGTGAGTCGGGGACCAAGAGCACAGATACGCAGTATTTT. This translates into CSASESGTKSTDTQYF.

Many counts were recorded for this clonotype. The chain's CDR3 is CSVDYGYTF. The CDR3 coding sequence is TGCAGCGTGGACTATGGCTACACCTTC. The V gene is TRBV29-1, the J gene TRBJ1-2; D is unresolved. The CDR3 sequence is 9 residues long. V shed 6 bases and J shed 3 bases, with 2 bases lying between them. Germline values: CDR1 SQVTM, CDR2 ANQGSEA. The whole variable domain, remainder taken from reference TRBV29-1 and TRBJ1-2, is SAVISQKPSRDICQRGTSLTIQCQVDSQVTMMFWYRQQPGQSLTLIATANQGSEATYESGFVIDKFPISRPNLTFSTLTVSNMSPEDSSIYLCSVDYGYTFGSGTRLTVV.

This clonotype showed up many times. J is TRBJ1-1 and V is TRBV7-9, with TRBD1 as a possible D gene (6 bases). Germline CDR1 SEHNR, CDR2 FQNEAQ (reference sequence). V lost 4 bases, J lost 4 bases, and 10 bases lay in between. The CDR3 is made up of 13 amino acids. The CDR3 region has the DNA TGTGCCAGCAGCTGGGGAGGGGGCACTGAAGCTTTCTTT. Its translation: CASSWGGGTEAFF.

As to this clonotype: Being one base from a much bigger clone, this may be a read error. The conserved phenylalanine or tryptophan is not found at the CDR3 terminus, so this likely reflects a read error. The chain joins TRBV19 to TRBJ2-7, with 10 bases matching TRBD1. CDR3 length equals 15 residues. J was trimmed by 2 bases and V by 1 base; bases with no gene match: 2. CDR1 and CDR2 (germline): LNHDA, SQIVND (reference sequence). CDR3 residues: CASSIGGQGAYEQYS. The CDR3 region has the DNA TGTGCCAGTAGTATAGGAGGACAGGGGGCCTACGAGCAGTACTCC.

This clonotype showed up many times. J is TRBJ1-5 and V is TRBV29-1; TRBD1 is a possible D gene (5 bases). Trimming stripped 1 base from V and 3 bases from J, with 7 bases between. This CDR3 is 13 amino acids long. Germline CDR1 is SQVTM and CDR2 is ANQGSEA. The CDR3 reads CSVEGGDNQPQHF. The CDR3 nucleotides are TGCAGCGTTGAAGGGGGGGACAATCAGCCCCAGCATTTT.

This clonotype turned up a few times. The V call is TRBV3-1, the J call TRBJ2-4, with no clear D. CDR3 size: 16 residues. Per the germline V gene, CDR1 is LGHDT and CDR2 is YNNKEL (reference sequence). Trimming shortened V by 1 base and J by 3 bases, and 13 bases separated the two germline ends. The CDR3 nucleotides are TGTGCCAGCAGCCAAGGGCACCGTGGTGGCAAAAACATTCAGTACTTC. This encodes CASSQGHRGGKNIQYF. Supplemented by reference TRBV3-1 and TRBJ2-4, the full variable domain reads DTAVSQTPKYLVTQMGNDKSIKCEQNLGHDTMYWYKQDSKKFLKIMFSYNNKELIINETVPNRFSPKSPDKAHLNLHINSLELGDSAVYFCASSQGHRGGKNIQYFGAGTRLSVL.